The rows below give T cell receptor beta chains drawn from one sample of a study of blood T cell repertoires in COVID-19. The protocol was immunoSEQ multiplex PCR, while the TCRdb copy is restricted to in-frame clones and leaves out a portion. The table lists roughly 150,000 clones, roughly 80% of them singletons. Sequenced input: peripheral blood. The source is a woman aged 80 or older with acute or convalescent COVID-19. The CDR3 runs from the conserved cysteine through the conserved F or W. Fields, in order: D gene, V gene, clone size, J gene, CDR3 protein, CDR3 DNA. The D gene is left open where the match is weak. Expanded clones get a size class; other rows say once, few or many, or leave the size out.

TRBD1,TRBV18,once,TRBJ1-1,CASSEDRGPNTEAFF,TGTGCCAGCTCAGAAGACAGGGGGCCGAACACTGAAGCTTTCTTT
.,TRBV5-1,.,TRBJ2-3,CASSSVGGIDTQYF,TGCGCCAGCAGCTCCGTGGGGGGAATAGATACGCAGTATTTT
TRBD1,TRBV30,.,TRBJ2-7,CAWGTGVDYEQYF,TGTGCCTGGGGGACAGGGGTGGACTACGAGCAGTACTTC
.,TRBV5-4,.,TRBJ1-2,CASSSPDKRGYTF,TGTGCCAGCAGCTCCCCGGACAAGCGTGGCTACACCTTC
.,TRBV19,.,TRBJ1-2,CASSMAGPYGYTF,TGTGCCAGTAGTATGGCAGGGCCCTATGGCTACACCTTC
TRBD2,TRBV7-9,few,TRBJ2-2,CALGTSGFVIGELFF,TGTGCGCTAGGGACTAGCGGGTTCGTGATCGGGGAGCTGTTTTTT
TRBD2,TRBV18,.,TRBJ2-1,CASSGRALEGNEQFF,TGTGCCAGCTCAGGGAGGGCCCTGGAGGGCAATGAGCAGTTCTTC
TRBD1,TRBV7-2,.,TRBJ2-4,CASSRRQGARLIQYF,TGTGCCAGCAGCCGCCGCCAGGGGGCCCGCCTCATTCAGTACTTC
.,TRBV27,.,TRBJ1-6,CASSYSSYNSPLHF,TGTGCCAGCAGTTACAGCTCCTATAATTCACCCCTCCACTTT
TRBD1,TRBV10-1,.,TRBJ1-2,CASSEATEDRGDYGYTF,TGCGCCAGCAGTGAGGCCACGGAGGACAGGGGTGACTATGGCTACACCTTC
.,TRBV19,.,TRBJ1-1,CASSKRQGNTEAFF,TGTGCCAGTAGTAAGAGGCAGGGAAACACTGAAGCTTTCTTT
TRBD2,TRBV12-5,once,TRBJ2-5,CASGSTSSGGETQYF,TGTGCTAGTGGTTCAACCTCTAGCGGCGGGGAGACCCAGTACTTC
.,TRBV5-1,.,TRBJ1-6,CASSVDRLGANSPLHF,TGCGCCAGCAGCGTAGACAGGCTGGGAGCGAATTCACCCCTCCACTTT